The following is a T cell receptor beta chain sequence with its context. V was shortened by 6 bases and J by 6 bases, with 20 bases between the two germline ends. Per the germline V gene, CDR1 is MNHEY and CDR2 is SVGAGI. The CDR3 sequence is 15 residues long. This entry belongs to a study of OX40 agonist ivuxolimab in advanced cancers. Study details: Patients were treated with intravenous ivuxolimab, dosed at 0.01 to 10 mg/kg and infused every 2 weeks.

Repertoires were generated with immunoSEQ multiplex PCR, while TCRdb's copy carries only in-frame clones and drops some. Altogether 15,000 to 25,000 clones are present, approximately 79% being singletons, with the ten largest covering approximately 15%. The V call is TRBV6-5, the J call TRBJ1-1, with D tentatively TRBD1 (6 bases). The sequence was obtained from an adult with an advanced solid tumor such as melanoma, head and neck, liver or kidney cancer. The specimen was CD4+ or CD8+ T cells sorted from blood, collected in a trial of the OX40 agonist ivuxolimab. DNA for the CDR3: TGTGCCAGCAGAGGTGGGGGCCTCGGGTCCCCTGAAGCTTTCTTT. Amino acid sequence: CASRGGGLGSPEAFF.